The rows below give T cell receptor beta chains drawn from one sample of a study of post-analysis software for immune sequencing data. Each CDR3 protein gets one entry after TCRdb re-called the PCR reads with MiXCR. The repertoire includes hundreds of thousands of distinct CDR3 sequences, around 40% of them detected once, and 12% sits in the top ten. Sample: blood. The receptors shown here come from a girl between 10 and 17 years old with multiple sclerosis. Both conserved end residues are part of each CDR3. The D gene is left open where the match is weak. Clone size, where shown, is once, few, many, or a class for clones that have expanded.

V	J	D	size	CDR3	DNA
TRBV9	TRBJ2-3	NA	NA	CASSVAVPGTDTQYF	TGTGCCAGCAGCGTAGCTGTACCGGGAACAGATACGCAGTATTTT
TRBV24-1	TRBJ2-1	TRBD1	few	CAAGTAGEQFF	TGTGCCGCCGGGACAGCCGGTGAGCAGTTCTTC
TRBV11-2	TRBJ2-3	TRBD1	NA	CASSLGVGDRGTDTQYF	TGTGCCAGCAGCTTAGGAGTGGGGGACAGGGGCACAGATACGCAGTATTTT
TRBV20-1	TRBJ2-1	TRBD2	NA	CSADHSGRQDNEQFF	TGCAGTGCCGATCATAGCGGGAGGCAGGACAATGAGCAGTTCTTC
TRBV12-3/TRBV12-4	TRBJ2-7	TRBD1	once	CASSLQQGATYEQYF	TGTGCCAGCAGTCTCCAACAGGGGGCAACGTACGAGCAGTACTTC
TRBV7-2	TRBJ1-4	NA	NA	CASSPGSSNEKLFF	TGTGCCAGCAGCCCAGGGAGCTCTAATGAAAAACTGTTTTTT
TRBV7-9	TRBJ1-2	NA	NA	CAGSLTGPTGYTF	TGTGCCGGCAGCTTGACGGGACCCACTGGCTACACCTTC
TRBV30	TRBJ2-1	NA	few	CAWSVGVNNEQFF	TGTGCCTGGAGTGTCGGGGTTAACAATGAGCAGTTCTTC
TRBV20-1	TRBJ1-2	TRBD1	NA	CSARATGGRGYTF	TGCAGTGCTAGAGCTACAGGGGGCCGTGGCTACACCTTC
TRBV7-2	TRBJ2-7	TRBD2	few	CASSRGLAGGPYEQYF	TGTGCCAGCAGCCGGGGACTAGCGGGAGGGCCCTACGAGCAGTACTTC
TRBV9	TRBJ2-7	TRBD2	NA	CASSVGGEGYEQYF	TGTGCCAGCAGCGTAGGCGGGGAGGGCTACGAGCAGTACTTC
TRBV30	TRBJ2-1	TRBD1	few	CAWSTGQSYNEQFF	TGTGCCTGGAGTACGGGACAGAGTTACAATGAGCAGTTCTTC
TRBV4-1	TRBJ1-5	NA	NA	CASSREGNSNQPQHF	TGCGCCAGCAGCCGGGAGGGGAATAGCAATCAGCCCCAGCATTTT
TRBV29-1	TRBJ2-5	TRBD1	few	CSVPSGTGREETQYF	TGCAGCGTCCCTTCCGGGACAGGGCGGGAAGAGACCCAGTACTTC
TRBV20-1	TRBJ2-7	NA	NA	CSVPPGGMPYEQYF	TGCAGTGTCCCACCCGGGGGAATGCCCTACGAGCAGTACTTC
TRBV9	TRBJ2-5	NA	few	CASSVEPGGETQYF	TGTGCCAGCAGCGTAGAGCCAGGGGGGGAGACCCAGTACTTC
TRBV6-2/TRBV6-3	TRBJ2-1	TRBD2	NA	CASSYSLAGNNEQFF	TGTGCCAGCAGTTACTCACTAGCGGGGAACAATGAGCAGTTCTTC
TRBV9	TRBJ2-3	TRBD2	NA	CASSSLRGREGEDTQYF	TGTGCCAGCAGCTCGCTTCGTGGGCGGGAGGGGGAAGATACGCAGTATTTT
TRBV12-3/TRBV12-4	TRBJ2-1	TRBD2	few	CASSRLSGRGLYEQFF	TGTGCCAGCAGCCGACTTAGCGGGAGAGGTCTGTATGAGCAGTTCTTC
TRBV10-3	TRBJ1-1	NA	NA	CAISLRVADTEAFF	TGTGCCATCAGCCTCCGGGTTGCGGACACTGAAGCTTTCTTT
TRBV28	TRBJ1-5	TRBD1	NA	CASSSPRDRGLGDTQHF	TGTGCCAGCAGTTCCCCCCGGGACAGGGGGCTGGGAGATACGCAGCATTTT
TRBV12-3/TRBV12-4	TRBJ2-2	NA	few	CASSELANTGELFF	TGTGCCAGCAGCGAACTAGCAAACACCGGGGAGCTGTTTTTT